The entry below describes one T cell receptor beta chain. Its antigen is not known. This sample is part of a study of shared clonotypes between healthy human individuals. Regarding the study as a whole: A handful of donors held approximately 4.5% of naive CD4 clonotypes in common.

Germline V gene lookup returns CDR1 SEHNR and CDR2 FQNEAQ (reference sequence). CDR3 length equals 15 residues. With 5 bases clipped from V and 3 bases from J, the junction kept 6 bases outside the gene matches. The assay ran at deep level. Here immunoSEQ multiplex PCR was the method, and the copy in TCRdb shows in-frame clones only, minus some. The sample lists around 1.6 million clones; nearly 99% were seen once. The source material was naive CD4+ T cells sorted from blood. Indicated subset: CD45RA+ positively selected. The receptor was derived from a man under 40 in good health. The V and J genes are TRBV7-9 and TRBJ2-1, with 8 bases fitting TRBD1. The CDR3 loop reads CASSDRDRNYNEQFF. The DNA of the CDR3 is TGTGCCAGCAGCGATCGGGACAGGAACTACAATGAGCAGTTCTTC.